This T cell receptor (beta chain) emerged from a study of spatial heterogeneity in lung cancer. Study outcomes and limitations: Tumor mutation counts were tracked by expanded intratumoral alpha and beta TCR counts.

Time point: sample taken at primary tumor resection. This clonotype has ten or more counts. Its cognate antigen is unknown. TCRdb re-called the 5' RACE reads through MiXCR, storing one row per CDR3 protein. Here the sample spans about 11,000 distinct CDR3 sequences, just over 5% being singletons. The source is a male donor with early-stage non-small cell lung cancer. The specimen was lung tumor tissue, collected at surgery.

CDR3 sequence reads: CSATGNYGYTF. The CDR3 bases are TGCAGTGCTACAGGGAACTATGGCTACACCTTC. The genes are TRBV20-1 and TRBJ1-2, with a tentative D call TRBD1 (5 bases). The CDR3 spans 11 residues. Germline CDR1 DFQATT, CDR2 SNEGSKA (reference sequence). With 4 bases removed from V and 2 bases from J, the gap between germline ends came to 5 bases.